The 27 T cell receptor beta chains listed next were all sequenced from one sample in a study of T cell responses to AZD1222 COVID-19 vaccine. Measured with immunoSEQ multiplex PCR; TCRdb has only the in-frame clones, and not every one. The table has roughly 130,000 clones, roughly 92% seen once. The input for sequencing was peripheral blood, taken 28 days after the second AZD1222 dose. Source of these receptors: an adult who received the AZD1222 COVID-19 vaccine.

The CDR3 here is CASSFGTPGTGELFF. CDR3 in DNA: TGTGCCAGCAGCTTTGGAACCCCGGGAACCGGGGAGCTGTTTTTT. The V gene is TRBV5-6, the J gene TRBJ2-2; tentative D call: TRBD2 (5 bases). This CDR3 comprises 15 residues. The V end lost 2 bases, the J end lost 5 bases, and 13 bases lay between the germline ends. Germline CDR1 is SGHDT and CDR2 is YYEEEE.

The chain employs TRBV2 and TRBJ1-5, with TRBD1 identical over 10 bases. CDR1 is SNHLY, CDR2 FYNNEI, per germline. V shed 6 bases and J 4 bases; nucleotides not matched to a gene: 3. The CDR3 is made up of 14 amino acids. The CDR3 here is CASRGTGANQPQHF. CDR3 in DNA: TGTGCCAGCAGAGGGACAGGGGCTAATCAGCCCCAGCATTTT.

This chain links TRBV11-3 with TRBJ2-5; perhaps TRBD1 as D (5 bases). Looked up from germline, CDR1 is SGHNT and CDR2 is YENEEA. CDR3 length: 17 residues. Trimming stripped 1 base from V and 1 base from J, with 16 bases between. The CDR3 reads CASSLARSAGFQETQYF. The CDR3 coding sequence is TGTGCCAGCAGCTTAGCCCGCTCCGCAGGGTTCCAAGAGACCCAGTACTTC. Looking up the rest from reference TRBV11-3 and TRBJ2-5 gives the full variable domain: EAGVVQSPRYKIIEKKQPVAFWCNPISGHNTLYWYLQNLGQGPELLIRYENEEAVDDSQLPKDRFSAERLKGVDSTLKIQPAELGDSAVYLCASSLARSAGFQETQYFGPGTRLLVL.

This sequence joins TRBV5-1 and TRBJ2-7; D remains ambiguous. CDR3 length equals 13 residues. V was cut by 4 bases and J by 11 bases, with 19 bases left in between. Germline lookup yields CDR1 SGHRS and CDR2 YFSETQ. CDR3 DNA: TGCGCCAGCAGCCTGGGTAATGGTGGAGAGAAGTACTTC. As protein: CASSLGNGGEKYF.

CDR3 nucleotide sequence: TGTGCCAGCAGCTTGAGGACAGGGCCAACTGGGAGCAATCAGCCCCAGCATTTT. Residues: CASSLRTGPTGSNQPQHF. V gene TRBV5-6 combines with J gene TRBJ1-5, with 8 bases identical to TRBD1. The V gene end was trimmed by 1 base and the J gene end by 1 base; junction bases not matched to a gene: 10. The CDR3 loop spans 18 amino acids. Germline V gives CDR1 SGHDT, CDR2 YYEEEE.

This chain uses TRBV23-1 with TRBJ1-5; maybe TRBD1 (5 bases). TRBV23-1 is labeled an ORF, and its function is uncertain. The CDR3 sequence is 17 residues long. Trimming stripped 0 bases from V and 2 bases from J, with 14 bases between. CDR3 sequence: CASSQSSGIFCNQPQHF. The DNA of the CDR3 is TGCGCCAGCAGTCAATCGTCAGGGATATTTTGCAATCAGCCCCAGCATTTT.

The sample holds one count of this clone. CDR3 sequence reads: CASSVGGAPNEKLFF. In nucleotides, the CDR3 is TGTGCCAGCAGCGTAGGGGGGGCCCCCAATGAAAAACTGTTTTTT. The chain has TRBV9 and TRBJ1-4; tentative D call: TRBD1 (6 bases). Per germline, CDR1 SGDLS and CDR2 YYNGEE. The CDR3 runs 15 residues. The germline V and J ends were trimmed by 0 bases and 5 bases, with 11 bases remaining between them.

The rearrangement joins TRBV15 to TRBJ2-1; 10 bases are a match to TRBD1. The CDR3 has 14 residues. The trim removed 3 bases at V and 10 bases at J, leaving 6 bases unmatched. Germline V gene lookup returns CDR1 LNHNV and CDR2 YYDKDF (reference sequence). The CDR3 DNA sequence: TGTGCCACCAGCAGGGGGGACAGGGGTAACGAGCAGTTCTTC. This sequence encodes CATSRGDRGNEQFF.

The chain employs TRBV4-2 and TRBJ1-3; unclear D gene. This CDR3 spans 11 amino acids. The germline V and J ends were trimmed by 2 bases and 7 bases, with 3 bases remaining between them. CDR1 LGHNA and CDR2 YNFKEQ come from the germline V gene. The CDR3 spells CASSQTNTIYF. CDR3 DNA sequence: TGTGCCAGCAGCCAAACCAACACCATATATTTT.

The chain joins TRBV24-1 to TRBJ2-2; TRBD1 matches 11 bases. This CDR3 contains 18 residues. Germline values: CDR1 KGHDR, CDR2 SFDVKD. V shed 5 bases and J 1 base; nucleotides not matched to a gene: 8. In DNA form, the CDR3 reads TGTGCCACCAGTGGACGGACAGGGGGCATAGGGAACACCGGGGAGCTGTTTTTT. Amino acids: CATSGRTGGIGNTGELFF.

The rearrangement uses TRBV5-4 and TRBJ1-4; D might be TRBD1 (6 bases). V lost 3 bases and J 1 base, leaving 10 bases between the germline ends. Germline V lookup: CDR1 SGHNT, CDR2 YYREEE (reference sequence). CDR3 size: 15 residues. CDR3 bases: TGTGCCAGCAGCTCGGCAGGGGAAACTAATGAAAAACTGTTTTTT. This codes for CASSSAGETNEKLFF.

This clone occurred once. The CDR3 region has the DNA TGTGCCAGCAGCTTAAGACAGGGGCGGACCCAGTACTTC. Translated: CASSLRQGRTQYF. The chain couples TRBV7-2 to TRBJ2-5; TRBD1 agrees at 8 bases. V was pared by 2 bases and J by 7 bases, with 3 bases of the junction left unmatched. This CDR3 spans 13 amino acids. Germline CDR1 is SGHTA and CDR2 is FQGNSA.

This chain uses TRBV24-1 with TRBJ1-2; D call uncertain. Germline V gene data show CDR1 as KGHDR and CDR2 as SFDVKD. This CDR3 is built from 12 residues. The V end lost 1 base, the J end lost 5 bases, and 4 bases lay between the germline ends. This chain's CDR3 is CATSDFRYGYTF. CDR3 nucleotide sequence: TGTGCCACCAGTGATTTCCGTTATGGCTACACCTTC.

Here the CDR3 reads CASSAKGTGELFF. Written as DNA, the CDR3 is TGTGCCAGCAGCGCCAAGGGGACCGGGGAGCTGTTTTTT. The chain employs TRBV7-9 and TRBJ2-2; the D gene is possibly TRBD1 (5 bases). The CDR3 sequence is 13 residues long. CDR1 and CDR2 (germline): SEHNR, FQNEAQ (reference sequence). Trimming removed 5 bases from V and 5 bases from J, with 9 bases in between.

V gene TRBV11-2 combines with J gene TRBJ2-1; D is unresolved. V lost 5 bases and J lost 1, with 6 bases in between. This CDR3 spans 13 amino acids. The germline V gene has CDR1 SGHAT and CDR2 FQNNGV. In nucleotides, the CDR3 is TGTGCCAGCAGCATTGGGTCCTACAATGAGCAGTTCTTC. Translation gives CASSIGSYNEQFF.

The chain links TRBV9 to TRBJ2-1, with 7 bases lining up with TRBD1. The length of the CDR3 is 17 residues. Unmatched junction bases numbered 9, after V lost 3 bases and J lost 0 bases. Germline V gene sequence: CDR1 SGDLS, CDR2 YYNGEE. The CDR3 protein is CASSDQTGTSSYNEQFF. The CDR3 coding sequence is TGTGCCAGCAGCGACCAGACAGGGACCAGCTCCTACAATGAGCAGTTCTTC. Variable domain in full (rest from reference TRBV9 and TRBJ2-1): DSGVTQTPKHLITATGQRVTLRCSPRSGDLSVYWYQQSLDQGLQFLIQYYNGEERAKGNILERFSAQQFPDLHSELNLSSLELGDSALYFCASSDQTGTSSYNEQFFGPGTRLTVL.

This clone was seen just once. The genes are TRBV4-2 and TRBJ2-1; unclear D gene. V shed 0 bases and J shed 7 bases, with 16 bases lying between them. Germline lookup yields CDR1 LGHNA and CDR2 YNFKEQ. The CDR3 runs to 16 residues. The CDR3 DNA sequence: TGTGCCAGCAGCCAAGAGGTCGGGTTAGCCCGTAATGAGCAGTTCTTC. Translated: CASSQEVGLARNEQFF.

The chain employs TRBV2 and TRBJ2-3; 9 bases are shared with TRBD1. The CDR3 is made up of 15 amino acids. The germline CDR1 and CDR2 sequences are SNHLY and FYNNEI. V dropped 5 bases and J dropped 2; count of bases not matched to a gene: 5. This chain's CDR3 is CASSRDRVVTDTQYF. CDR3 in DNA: TGTGCCAGCAGTCGGGACAGGGTGGTCACAGATACGCAGTATTTT.

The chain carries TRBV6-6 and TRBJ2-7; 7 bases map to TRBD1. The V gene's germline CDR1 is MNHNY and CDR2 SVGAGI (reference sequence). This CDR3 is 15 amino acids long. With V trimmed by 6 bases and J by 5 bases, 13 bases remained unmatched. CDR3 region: CASREPGTARNEQYF. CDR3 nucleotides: TGTGCCAGCAGGGAACCCGGGACAGCAAGGAACGAGCAGTACTTC.

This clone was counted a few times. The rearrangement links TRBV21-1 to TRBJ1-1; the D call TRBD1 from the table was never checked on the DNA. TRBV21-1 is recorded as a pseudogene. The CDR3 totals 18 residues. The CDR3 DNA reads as TGTGCCAGCAGCTTCTACGCCGGGACAGGGAAGAGGAACACTGAAGCTTTCTTT. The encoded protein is CASSFYAGTGKRNTEAFF.

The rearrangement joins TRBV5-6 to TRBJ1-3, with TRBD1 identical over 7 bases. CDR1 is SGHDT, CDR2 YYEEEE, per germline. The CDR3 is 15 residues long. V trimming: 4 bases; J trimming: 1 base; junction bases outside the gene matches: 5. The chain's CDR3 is CASSPGQVSGNTIYF. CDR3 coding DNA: TGTGCCAGCAGCCCTGGACAGGTTTCTGGAAACACCATATATTTT.

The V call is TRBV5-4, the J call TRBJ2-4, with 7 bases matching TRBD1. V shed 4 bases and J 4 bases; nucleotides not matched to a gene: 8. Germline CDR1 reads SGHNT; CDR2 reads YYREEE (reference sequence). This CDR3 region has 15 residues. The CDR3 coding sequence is TGTGCCAGCAGCCGAGGGGACAGTGGTAAAAACATTCAGTACTTC. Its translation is CASSRGDSGKNIQYF.

In nucleotides, the CDR3 is TGTGCCACCAGTGATACCCGCCTACGGACTAGGGACAATGAGCAGTTCTTC. This translates into CATSDTRLRTRDNEQFF. The chain employs TRBV24-1 and TRBJ2-1, with 7 bases lining up with TRBD2. V was pared by 3 bases and J by 5 bases, with 12 bases of the junction left unmatched. The CDR3 consists of 17 residues. The germline V gene has CDR1 KGHDR and CDR2 SFDVKD.

The CDR3: CASRQGYSNQPQHF. The CDR3 region has the DNA TGTGCCAGTAGACAGGGGTATAGCAATCAGCCCCAGCATTTT. The chain uses TRBV19 and TRBJ1-5; TRBD1 matches 7 bases. Germline trimming cut 6 bases from V and 0 bases from J; bases unmatched to any gene: 2. Germline-derived CDR1 and CDR2 are LNHDA and SQIVND (reference sequence). The CDR3 runs 14 residues.

Here the CDR3 reads CASSLGRGTETQYF. DNA of the CDR3: TGTGCCAGCAGCCTGGGACGGGGGACGGAGACCCAGTACTTC. The chain uses TRBV7-2 and TRBJ2-5; possible D gene TRBD2, 6 bases. From germline, CDR1 is SGHTA and CDR2 FQGNSA. The CDR3 has 14 residues. V was trimmed by 5 bases and J by 5 bases, leaving 15 bases between them.

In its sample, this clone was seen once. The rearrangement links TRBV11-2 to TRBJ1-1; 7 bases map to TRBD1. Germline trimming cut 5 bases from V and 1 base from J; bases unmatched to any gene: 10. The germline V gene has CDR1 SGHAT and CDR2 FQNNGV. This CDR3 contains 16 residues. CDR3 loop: CASSSGQGVGNTEAFF. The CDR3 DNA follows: TGTGCCAGCAGCAGCGGCCAGGGGGTTGGGAACACTGAAGCTTTCTTT.

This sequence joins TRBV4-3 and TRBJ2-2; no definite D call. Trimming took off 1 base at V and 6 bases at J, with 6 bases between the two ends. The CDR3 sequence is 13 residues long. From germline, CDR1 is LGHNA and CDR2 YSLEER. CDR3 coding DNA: TGCGCCAGCAGCCAAGGGGGATCCGGGGAGCTGTTTTTT. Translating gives CASSQGGSGELFF.